Below, 4 T cell receptor beta chains from the same sample are listed, as sequenced in a study of cytomegalovirus exposure and HLA in healthy donors. PCR employed 60 Vbeta and 13 Jbeta primers. TCRdb's table, derived via immunoSEQ multiplex PCR, lists solely in-frame clones and lacks some. The table has around 150,000 clones, approximately 80% seen once. Material: PBMCs. The source of these receptors is a woman aged 40 to 55 in good health and CMV-seropositive.

The J gene is TRBJ2-7, the V gene TRBV5-1; 10 bases line up with TRBD1. J lost 7 bases, V lost 3 bases, and 10 bases had no gene match. The CDR3 loop spans 15 amino acids. The germline gives CDR1 SGHRS, CDR2 YFSETQ. CDR3: CASSSADRGPEEQYF. DNA of the CDR3: TGCGCCAGCAGCTCGGCTGACAGGGGGCCAGAGGAGCAGTACTTC.

Here the CDR3 reads CASSLPQGARSYEQYF. The CDR3 bases are TGTGCCAGCAGCTTGCCGCAGGGGGCGCGGTCCTACGAGCAGTACTTC. The chain is built from TRBV7-9 and TRBJ2-7, with 8 bases that match TRBD1. Germline assignment: CDR1 SEHNR and CDR2 FQNEAQ (reference sequence). The CDR3 is made up of 16 amino acids. J lost 1 base, V lost 3 bases, and 8 bases had no gene match.

The J gene is TRBJ2-7, the V gene TRBV2, with D perhaps TRBD1 (5 bases). The CDR3 is made up of 12 amino acids. The germline CDR1 and CDR2 sequences are SNHLY and FYNNEI. Trimming removed 6 bases at V and 6 bases at J, with 12 bases between. This CDR3 reads CASSRRGSEQYF. CDR3 sequence (DNA): TGTGCCAGCAGCCGAAGGGGAAGCGAGCAGTACTTC.

This clone was observed a single time. Other DNA sequences from this sample encode an identical CDR3 as well. The chain employs TRBV6-5 and TRBJ1-2; TRBD1 aligns across 8 bases. The CDR3 consists of 15 residues. The ends lost 6 bases at V and 0 bases at J; junction bases unmatched: 6. Per the germline V gene, CDR1 is MNHEY and CDR2 is SVGAGI. CDR3 bases: TGTGCCAGCAGCTCAAGGGACAGGCCTAACTATGGCTACACCTTC. Its translation: CASSSRDRPNYGYTF.